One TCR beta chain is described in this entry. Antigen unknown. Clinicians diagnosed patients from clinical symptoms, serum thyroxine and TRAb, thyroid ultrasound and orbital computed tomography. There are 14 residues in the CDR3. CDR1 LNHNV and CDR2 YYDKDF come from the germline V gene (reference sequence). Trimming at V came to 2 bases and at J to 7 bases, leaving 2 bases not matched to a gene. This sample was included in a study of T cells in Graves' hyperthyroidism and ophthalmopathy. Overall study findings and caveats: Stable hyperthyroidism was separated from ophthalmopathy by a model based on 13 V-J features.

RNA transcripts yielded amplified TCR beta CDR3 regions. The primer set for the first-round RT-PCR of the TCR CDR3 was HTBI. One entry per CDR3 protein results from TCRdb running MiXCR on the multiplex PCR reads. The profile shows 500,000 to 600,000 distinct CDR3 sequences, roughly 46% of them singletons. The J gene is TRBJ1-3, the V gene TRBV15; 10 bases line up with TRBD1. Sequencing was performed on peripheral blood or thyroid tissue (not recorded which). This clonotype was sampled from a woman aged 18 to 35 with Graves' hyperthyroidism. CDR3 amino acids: CATSRSTGGNTIYF. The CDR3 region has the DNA TGTGCCACCAGCAGATCGACAGGGGGCAACACCATATATTTT. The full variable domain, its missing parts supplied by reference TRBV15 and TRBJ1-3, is DAMVIQNPRYQVTQFGKPVTLSCSQTLNHNVMYWYQQKSSQAPKLLFHYYDKDFNNEADTPDNFQSRRPNTSFCFLDIRSPGLGDTAMYLCATSRSTGGNTIYFGEGSWLTVV.